This T cell receptor (beta chain) was documented in a study of T cell changes during pregnancy in multiple sclerosis (dated by TCRdb to the late 2010s). As for the study more broadly: The study examined how the T cell repertoire changed over the course of pregnancy in women with multiple sclerosis.

Points on this clone: Its target antigen remains unknown. Base qualities are not provided; no much larger clone lies one nucleotide away.

Libraries came from the immunoSEQ multiplex PCR assay. Here the immuneACCESS table is served through TCRdb, limited to in-frame sequences with V and J called. Missing clones are a known gap in these copies; in checked studies unresolved V genes cover under half, and the rest lacks a known reason. The sample has about 23,000 clones on record, about 88% of them singletons. The top ten clones comprise more than 0.9% of the sample. This material consisted of CD4+ T cells from peripheral blood mononuclear cells, taken in the first trimester of pregnancy. The TCR was taken from a female donor in good health, enrolled as a control in a pregnancy study.

The CDR3 corresponds to CASSLDSSGRAREQYF. The DNA reads TGTGCCAGCAGCTTAGACTCTAGCGGGAGGGCTCGCGAGCAGTACTTC. This receptor chain uses TRBV7-2 and TRBJ2-7; 12 nucleotides in the junction match TRBD2. Taken from cysteine to phenylalanine, the CDR3 has 16 residues. The only DNA kept is the CDR3, 48 bases in frame from the first base. Germline trimming amounts to 1 base on V and 6 bases on J, with 7 as the count of junction bases outside the gene matches. For CDR1 and CDR2, the germline V gene lists SGHTA and FQGNSA. Supplemented by the reference TRBV7-2 and TRBJ2-7 proteins around the CDR3, the complete variable domain is GAGVSQSPSNKVTEKGKDVELRCDPISGHTALYWYRQSLGQGLEFLIYFQGNSAPDKSGLPSDRFSAERTGGSVSTLTIQRTQQEDSAVYLCASSLDSSGRAREQYFGPGTRLTVT.